The entry below gives a single T cell receptor (beta chain) sequence along with its context. The data stem from a study of blood T cell repertoires in COVID-19. At the level of the study: The analysed material was cDNA or gDNA that came from T cells, B-cell-depleted T cells, or PBMCs.

Method: immunoSEQ multiplex PCR; TCRdb's copy keeps in-frame clones and lacks some. The sample includes around 25,000 clones, 75% to 90% of them seen just once. V lost 4 bases, J lost 8 bases, and 8 bases stayed unmatched. The CDR3 sequence is 14 residues long. Germline CDR1 is SGHNT and CDR2 is YYREEE (reference sequence). This receptor was taken from a human donor in a cohort sampled during active COVID-19. The rearrangement joins TRBV5-4 to TRBJ2-2; the match to TRBD2 covers 7 bases. The sequenced material came from peripheral blood. The CDR3 loop is CASSRPGGTGELFF. CDR3 in DNA: TGTGCCAGCAGCCGCCCGGGAGGTACGGGGGAGCTGTTTTTT.